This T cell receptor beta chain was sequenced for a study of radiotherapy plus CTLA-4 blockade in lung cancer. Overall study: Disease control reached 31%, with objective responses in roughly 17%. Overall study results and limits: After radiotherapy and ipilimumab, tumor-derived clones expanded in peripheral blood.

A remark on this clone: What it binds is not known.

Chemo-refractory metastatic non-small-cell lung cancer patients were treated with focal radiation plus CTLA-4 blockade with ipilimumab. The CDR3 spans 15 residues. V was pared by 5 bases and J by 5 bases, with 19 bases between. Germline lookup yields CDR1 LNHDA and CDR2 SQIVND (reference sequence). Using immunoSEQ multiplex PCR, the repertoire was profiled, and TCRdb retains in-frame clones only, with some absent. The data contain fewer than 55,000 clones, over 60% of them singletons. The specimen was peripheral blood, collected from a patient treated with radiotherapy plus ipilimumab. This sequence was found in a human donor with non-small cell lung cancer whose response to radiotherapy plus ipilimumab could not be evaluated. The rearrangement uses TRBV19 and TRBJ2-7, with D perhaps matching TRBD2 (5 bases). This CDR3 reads CASSLTGQGGHEQYF. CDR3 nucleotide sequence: TGTGCCAGTAGTCTTACGGGCCAAGGAGGACACGAGCAGTACTTC.